These 29 T cell receptor beta chains were all obtained from the same sample, sequenced in a study of control samples from healthy donors and cancer patients. Data came from immunoSEQ multiplex PCR; TCRdb stores just in-frame clones and leaves some out. The table records 40,000 to 55,000 clones, more than 65% of them present only once. The sequenced material came from formalin-fixed, paraffin-embedded tissue. These receptors all come from a male donor with melanoma.

This clone was observed a handful of times. The rearrangement links TRBV19 to TRBJ2-5; D is unresolved. CDR3 length equals 15 residues. Germline lookup yields CDR1 LNHDA and CDR2 SQIVND (reference sequence). V lost 3 bases to trimming and J lost 4 bases, with 15 bases between them. The CDR3 region has the DNA TGTGCCAGTAGTATCGGACGACTCGGCGGAGAGACCCAGTACTTC. Translating it yields CASSIGRLGGETQYF. Filled out from reference TRBV19 and TRBJ2-5, the complete variable domain reads DGGITQSPKYLFRKEGQNVTLSCEQNLNHDAMYWYRQDPGQGLRLIYYSQIVNDFQKGDIAEGYSVSREKKESFPLTVTSAQKNPTAFYLCASSIGRLGGETQYFGPGTRLLVL.

The rearrangement links TRBV10-2 to TRBJ2-3; 10 nucleotides match TRBD2. The CDR3 is 16 residues long. Per the germline V gene, CDR1 is WSHSY and CDR2 is SAAADI. J was trimmed by 0 bases and V by 4 bases; bases with no gene match: 4. The CDR3, as DNA: TGCGCCAGCAGTGGAACGACTAGCGGGAGCACAGATACGCAGTATTTT. This sequence encodes CASSGTTSGSTDTQYF.

The chain has TRBV4-2 and TRBJ1-2, with a tentative D call TRBD1 (5 bases). The CDR3 length is 15 residues. Germline CDR1 reads LGHNA; CDR2 reads YNFKEQ. V lost 1 base and J 2 bases, leaving 11 bases between the germline ends. The DNA for the CDR3 is TGTGCCAGCAGCCAAGTGCACGGGGCGAACTATGGCTACACCTTC. It is translated as CASSQVHGANYGYTF.

The chain recombines TRBV30 with TRBJ2-7, with 7 bases aligning to TRBD2. CDR3 size: 13 residues. Germline CDR1 reads GTSNPN; CDR2 reads SVGIG (reference sequence). The V and J ends lost 4 bases and 8 bases, in that order; junction bases with no gene match: 11. CDR3 region: CAWMGGGPGKQYF. The CDR3 nucleotides are TGTGCCTGGATGGGCGGGGGACCTGGGAAGCAGTACTTC.

In the case of this clone: This may be a read error, as it is one base from a much larger clone. The J gene is TRBJ2-5, the V gene TRBV7-2, with D perhaps matching TRBD1 (5 bases). Germline V gene lookup returns CDR1 SGHTA and CDR2 FQGNSA. V dropped 8 bases and J dropped 5 bases, with 18 bases sitting between them. CDR3 length equals 14 residues. This CDR3 is CASSLARDQETQYF. The CDR3 region has the DNA TGTGCCAGCTCACTGGCCAGGGATCAGGAGACCCAGTACTTC.

The V call is TRBV6-5, the J call TRBJ1-4; 7 nucleotides align to TRBD1. Germline V gene sequence: CDR1 MNHEY, CDR2 SVGAGI. This CDR3 has 13 amino acids. V lost 2 bases and J lost 6; bases outside the gene matches: 0. The CDR3 loop reads CASSYDRDEKLFF. The DNA of the CDR3 is TGTGCCAGCAGTTACGACAGGGATGAAAAACTGTTTTTT.

V and J are TRBV24-1 and TRBJ2-6; either TRBD1 or TRBD2 may fit D (5 bases each). Germline-derived CDR1 and CDR2 are KGHDR and SFDVKD. The CDR3 extends over 17 amino acids. V gave up 2 bases and J gave up 0 bases, with 10 bases separating them. DNA for the CDR3: TGTGCCACCAGTGATTGGGACCTCAACTCTGGGGCCAACGTCCTGACTTTC. This sequence encodes CATSDWDLNSGANVLTF.

The chain recombines TRBV30 with TRBJ2-7; 12 nucleotides agree with TRBD2. The CDR3 has 14 residues. J was trimmed by 2 bases and V by 2 bases; bases with no gene match: 1. Germline V gene lookup returns CDR1 GTSNPN and CDR2 SVGIG (reference sequence). CDR3 protein: CAWSRLAGAYEQYF. The DNA for the CDR3 is TGTGCCTGGAGTCGACTAGCGGGAGCCTACGAGCAGTACTTC. Variable domain in full (rest from reference TRBV30 and TRBJ2-7): SQTIHQWPATLVQPVGSPLSLECTVEGTSNPNLYWYRQAAGRGLQLLFYSVGIGQISSEVPQNLSASRPQDRQFILSSKKLLLSDSGFYLCAWSRLAGAYEQYFGPGTRLTVT.

This clone came up a few times. This rearrangement joins TRBV12-5 to TRBJ1-4, with unresolved D. Germline loops: CDR1 LGHNT, CDR2 FRNRAP. V lost 1 base, J lost 8 bases, and 8 bases lay in between. The CDR3 sequence is 13 residues long. CDR3 region: CASGLGFGEKLFF. In DNA form, the CDR3 reads TGTGCTAGTGGTTTGGGTTTTGGGGAAAAACTGTTTTTT.

The chain combines TRBV2 with TRBJ1-5; D gene unclear. CDR1 is SNHLY, CDR2 FYNNEI, per germline. V was cut by 2 bases and J by 6 bases, with 5 bases left in between. The CDR3 is 12 residues long. The CDR3 sequence is CASSEPVQPQHF. The DNA of the CDR3 is TGTGCCAGCAGTGAACCTGTTCAGCCCCAGCATTTT.

CDR3 amino acids: CAGSGGLDEQYF. The CDR3 DNA sequence: TGTGCCGGCTCTGGGGGGTTGGACGAGCAGTACTTC. The rearrangement uses TRBV30 and TRBJ2-7; maybe TRBD2 (6 bases). The germline CDR1 and CDR2 sequences are GTSNPN and SVGIG (reference sequence). The CDR3 totals 12 residues. With 8 bases removed from V and 5 bases from J, the gap between germline ends came to 16 bases.

The chain combines TRBV28 with TRBJ1-5; a possible D gene is TRBD1 (6 bases). The CDR3 spans 14 residues. V lost 2 bases to trimming and J lost 6 bases, with 11 bases between them. CDR1 and CDR2 (germline): MDHEN, SYDVKM. The CDR3 reads CASSLAQGGQPQHF. The CDR3 region has the DNA TGTGCCAGCAGTTTAGCACAGGGAGGTCAGCCCCAGCATTTT.

The J gene is TRBJ1-1, the V gene TRBV5-1; weak D call: TRBD1 (6 bases). V lost 1 base to trimming and J lost 5 bases, with 12 bases between them. In germline, CDR1 is SGHRS, CDR2 YFSETQ. The CDR3 extends over 14 amino acids. The CDR3 region is CASSLLQGETEAFF. The DNA of the CDR3 is TGCGCCAGCAGCTTGCTACAGGGAGAAACTGAAGCTTTCTTT.

This chain connects TRBV5-1 to TRBJ2-1; a weak D match, TRBD2 (5 bases). CDR1 is SGHRS and CDR2 is YFSETQ in the germline V gene. The length of the CDR3 is 13 residues. V shed 5 bases and J shed 3 bases, with 9 bases lying between them. This chain's CDR3 is CASRRVDYNEQFF. CDR3 sequence (DNA): TGCGCCAGCAGGAGGGTGGACTACAATGAGCAGTTCTTC.

The rearrangement links TRBV2 to TRBJ2-7; 9 positions agree with TRBD1. V gave up 6 bases and J gave up 1 base; unmatched junction bases: 10. The CDR3 is made up of 16 amino acids. Germline lookup yields CDR1 SNHLY and CDR2 FYNNEI. The CDR3 spells CASSVGPGQGSYEQYF. The CDR3 DNA reads TGTGCCAGCAGCGTGGGCCCGGGACAGGGTTCCTACGAGCAGTACTTC.

The chain couples TRBV5-4 to TRBJ1-2; no reliable D call. CDR3 length equals 13 residues. V was clipped by 4 bases and J by 2 bases, with 9 bases between them. CDR1 is SGHNT, CDR2 YYREEE, per germline (reference sequence). CDR3 DNA sequence: TGTGCCAGCAGCCAGGACCCCAACTATGGCTACACCTTC. Translating it yields CASSQDPNYGYTF.

V is TRBV5-5 and J is TRBJ2-7; D might be TRBD1 (6 bases). Trimming took off 0 bases at V and 6 bases at J, with 19 bases between the two ends. The germline V gene has CDR1 SGHKS and CDR2 YYEKEE (reference sequence). This CDR3 region has 16 residues. The CDR3 loop is CASSLGDQGPIGEQYF. Written as DNA, the CDR3 is TGTGCCAGCAGCTTGGGTGATCAGGGGCCAATCGGCGAGCAGTACTTC.

By frequency in the sample, this clone is medium-sized. This chain joins TRBV7-6 and TRBJ2-6, with no clear D. V gave up 5 bases and J gave up 2 bases, with 10 bases separating them. CDR1 and CDR2 from the germline V gene are SGHVS and FNYEAQ. The CDR3 has 15 residues. The CDR3 DNA reads as TGTGCCAGCAGCCGCTCTGGGACTGGGGCCAACGTCCTGACTTTC. Translated: CASSRSGTGANVLTF.

In its sample, this clone was seen a few times. The chain uses TRBV2 and TRBJ1-5; D may be TRBD1 (5 bases). Trimming pared 7 bases from V and 2 bases from J, leaving 9 bases between. The CDR3 is 13 residues long. Germline assignment: CDR1 SNHLY and CDR2 FYNNEI. CDR3 amino acids: CASTGPGNQPQHF. The DNA for the CDR3 is TGTGCCAGCACGGGACCGGGCAATCAGCCCCAGCATTTT.

The gene calls are TRBV24-1 and TRBJ2-7; D unresolved. The CDR3 runs to 11 residues. Germline V gives CDR1 KGHDR, CDR2 SFDVKD. V dropped 10 bases and J dropped 6 bases, with 12 bases sitting between them. The CDR3 protein is CATGLGSEQYF. CDR3 DNA sequence: TGTGCCACGGGCCTCGGTTCCGAGCAGTACTTC.

This clone was observed a single time. V gene TRBV5-1 combines with J gene TRBJ2-3; possibly TRBD1 for D (6 bases). V was clipped by 0 bases and J by 3 bases, with 8 bases between them. This CDR3 is built from 14 residues. Germline CDR1 is SGHRS and CDR2 is YFSETQ. CDR3 nucleotides: TGCGCCAGCAGCTTGGGGGGGCTAACAGATACGCAGTATTTT. Translating it yields CASSLGGLTDTQYF.

J is TRBJ2-3 and V is TRBV5-5; 9 positions agree with TRBD2. The CDR3 has 17 amino acids. V was clipped by 2 bases and J by 6 bases; unmatched bases: 13. Germline loops: CDR1 SGHKS, CDR2 YYEKEE (reference sequence). The CDR3 nucleotides are TGTGCCAGCAGCTTTGACCTCGGGCTAGCGGGACCCGATACGCAGTATTTT. Its protein product is CASSFDLGLAGPDTQYF.

V is TRBV6-1 and J is TRBJ2-1, with 9 bases identical to TRBD2. Germline CDR1 reads MNHNS; CDR2 reads SASEGT. The CDR3 consists of 16 residues. The junction had 13 bases not matched to a gene; V was cut back by 3 bases and J by 10 bases. CDR3: CASSDGLAGMLGEQFF. CDR3 bases: TGTGCCAGCAGTGATGGGCTAGCGGGAATGTTGGGGGAGCAGTTCTTC.

This chain joins TRBV6-5 and TRBJ2-2, with a weak D call TRBD1 (5 bases). Germline lookup yields CDR1 MNHEY and CDR2 SVGAGI. This CDR3 region has 15 residues. V lost 8 bases to trimming and J lost 3 bases, with 16 bases between them. In DNA, the CDR3 is TGTGCCAGCCGACCCTTATCAGGGTACACCGGGGAGCTGTTTTTT. Its translation is CASRPLSGYTGELFF.

The chain carries TRBV5-6 and TRBJ2-3, with no clear D. V shed 4 bases and J shed 0 bases, with 6 bases lying between them. Germline V gene sequence: CDR1 SGHDT, CDR2 YYEEEE. The CDR3 length is 13 residues. The CDR3 nucleotides are TGTGCCAGCAGCCCGGGCAGCACAGATACGCAGTATTTT. Amino acids: CASSPGSTDTQYF. Together with reference TRBV5-6 and TRBJ2-3, the CDR3 gives the full variable domain: DAGVTQSPTHLIKTRGQQVTLRCSPKSGHDTVSWYQQALGQGPQFIFQYYEEEERQRGNFPDRFSGHQFPNYSSELNVNALLLGDSALYLCASSPGSTDTQYFGPGTRLTVL.

There are a few counts of this clone. Other DNA sequences in the same sample also yield this CDR3. The rearrangement uses TRBV11-2 and TRBJ2-7; D uncertain. The CDR3 sequence is 14 residues long. Trimming removed 2 bases from V and 2 bases from J, with 10 bases in between. Germline lookup yields CDR1 SGHAT and CDR2 FQNNGV. CDR3 protein: CASSLYGMTYEQYF. CDR3 coding DNA: TGTGCCAGCAGCTTATATGGCATGACCTACGAGCAGTACTTC.

The chain couples TRBV6-2 or TRBV6-3 to TRBJ2-2; D could derive from TRBD1 or TRBD2 (5 bases each). Per the germline V gene, CDR1 is MNHEY and CDR2 is SVGEGT. Trimming cost V 6 bases and J 4 bases, with 15 bases left between them. This CDR3 is built from 15 residues. The CDR3 DNA reads TGTGCCAGCAGCGGGATGGAGAGGGGCACCGGGGAGCTGTTTTTT. It is translated as CASSGMERGTGELFF.

The chain employs TRBV29-1 and TRBJ2-1, with D possibly being TRBD1 or TRBD2 (5 bases each). From germline, CDR1 is SQVTM and CDR2 ANQGSEA. With 6 bases removed from V and 0 bases from J, the gap between germline ends came to 15 bases. The CDR3 contains 15 residues. The CDR3 nucleotides are TGCAGCGTAATATCCGGGACCGTCTCCTACAATGAGCAGTTCTTC. This sequence encodes CSVISGTVSYNEQFF.

This clone was counted between two and nine times. V is TRBV7-3 and J is TRBJ2-2; D may correspond to TRBD1 or TRBD2 (6 bases each). Germline-derived CDR1 and CDR2 are SGHTA and FQGTGA. CDR3 length: 14 residues. V was clipped by 4 bases and J by 5 bases, with 11 bases between them. The CDR3 spells CASSSRGGTGELFF. As DNA, the CDR3 is TGTGCCAGCAGCTCACGAGGGGGGACCGGGGAGCTGTTTTTT.